This passage covers 30 T cell receptor beta chains from one sample sequenced in a study of immune heterogeneity within non-small cell lung tumors. Multiplex PCR amplified TCR beta CDR3 with 32 V and 13 J primers. One entry per CDR3 protein results from TCRdb running MiXCR on the multiplex PCR reads. The data contain tens of thousands of distinct CDR3 sequences, 28% of them singletons. The starting template was genomic DNA from bulk tumor, roughly 650 ng per sample. Widely spaced biopsies, several per primary tumor, were obtained at surgery. Undergoing curative surgery were patients whose non-small cell lung cancer was untreated and newly diagnosed. Source material: lung tumor tissue. Receptor source: a man aged 40-49 years with non-small cell lung cancer.

This clonotype was seen many times. The rearrangement uses TRBV14 and TRBJ2-7; perhaps TRBD1 as D (5 bases). This CDR3 spans 13 amino acids. CDR1 SGHDN and CDR2 FVKESK come from the germline V gene. V was clipped by 3 bases and J by 7 bases, with 13 bases between them. The CDR3 is CASSQGLGLEQYF. CDR3 DNA: TGTGCCAGCAGCCAGGGGCTAGGATTGGAGCAGTACTTC.

V usage is TRBV9 and J usage is TRBJ2-7; TRBD2 matches 16 bases. This CDR3 comprises 16 residues. From germline, CDR1 is SGDLS and CDR2 YYNGEE. V was pared by 4 bases and J by 6 bases, with 7 bases of the junction left unmatched. The CDR3: CASSLGTSGGVSEQYF. The CDR3 DNA reads TGTGCCAGCAGCTTAGGGACTAGCGGGGGGGTGAGCGAGCAGTACTTC.

This clonotype appeared a few times. The V and J genes are TRBV5-1 and TRBJ2-1; 7 nucleotides match TRBD1. V gave up 2 bases and J gave up 15 bases; unmatched junction bases: 8. CDR3 size: 12 residues. Germline CDR1 reads SGHRS; CDR2 reads YFSETQ. CDR3 sequence (DNA): TGCGCCAGCAGCTTTAACCGGGACAGATGGTTCTTC. Amino acid sequence: CASSFNRDRWFF.

Regarding this clonotype: One end of the junction fails to match germline, which may point to a read error. The chain uses TRBV6-2 or TRBV6-3 and TRBJ2-2; 8 bases fit TRBD1. Germline lookup yields CDR1 MNHEY and CDR2 SVGEGT. The CDR3 loop spans 18 amino acids. For the CDR3, the DNA is TGTCCCAGCACCCCTTATCCGGCGGGGACAGGAAACACCGGGGCGCTGTTTTTT. Translation: CPSTPYPAGTGNTGALFF.

Ten or more counts support this clonotype. This chain uses TRBV5-5 with TRBJ2-1, with D unresolved. Trimming stripped 4 bases from V and 9 bases from J, with 14 bases between. The length of the CDR3 is 13 residues. Per germline, CDR1 SGHKS and CDR2 YYEKEE (reference sequence). The CDR3 bases are TGTGCCAGCAGCCATCCAACCCCGTCTGAGCAGTTCTTC. It translates to CASSHPTPSEQFF.

On this clonotype itself: A read error is likely, as this CDR3 ends without the conserved phenylalanine or tryptophan. The CDR3 loop is CASSFRRNEQFL. CDR3 bases: TGTGCCAGCAGTTTTAGAAGGAATGAGCAGTTCCTC. The chain recombines TRBV12-3 or TRBV12-4 with TRBJ2-1; D not certain. The CDR3 sequence is 12 residues long. The germline V and J ends were trimmed by 3 bases and 7 bases, with 7 bases remaining between them.

This chain uses TRBV27 with TRBJ1-2; 7 bases agree with TRBD1. Germline values: CDR1 MNHEY, CDR2 SMNVEV (reference sequence). The CDR3 has 15 residues. Trimming at V came to 5 bases and at J to 2 bases, leaving 8 bases not matched to a gene. The CDR3 spells CASSLTGVGNYGYTF. The CDR3 nucleotides are TGTGCCAGCAGTCTAACAGGGGTGGGAAACTATGGCTACACCTTC.

A remark on this clonotype: A much larger clonotype is one base distant, so this may be a read error. The rearrangement uses TRBV3-1 and TRBJ1-2, with D possibly matching TRBD1 (6 bases). The CDR3 totals 14 residues. Germline lookup yields CDR1 LGHDT and CDR2 YNNKEL (reference sequence). CDR3: CPSSVRTEIYGYTF. The CDR3 nucleotides read TGTCCCAGCAGCGTCCGGACAGAGATCTATGGCTACACCTTC.

Sample share makes this clonotype medium-sized. V usage is TRBV6-1 and J usage is TRBJ2-2; no firm D call. V gave up 1 base and J gave up 1 base, with 16 bases separating them. The V gene's germline CDR1 is MNHNS and CDR2 SASEGT. This CDR3 region has 18 residues. The CDR3 DNA reads TGTGCCAGCAGTGAAGAACTCTGGCGGCTAGAGAACACCGGGGAGCTGTTTTTT. It is translated as CASSEELWRLENTGELFF.

This clonotype has only a few counts. This chain connects TRBV29-1 to TRBJ2-1; 9 bases align to TRBD2. V shed 3 bases, J shed 0 bases, and the junction held 3 bases outside the gene matches. CDR1 is SQVTM, CDR2 ANQGSEA, per germline. This CDR3 is 15 amino acids long. The CDR3 spells CSVDSGRSSYNEQFF. DNA for the CDR3: TGCAGCGTTGACAGCGGGAGGAGCTCCTACAATGAGCAGTTCTTC.

Notes on this clonotype: Its ends do not fully match the called genes, so a read error is possible. The chain links TRBV6-1 to TRBJ1-1; no clear D gene. Germline CDR1 MNHNS, CDR2 SASEGT. The CDR3 length is 13 residues. CDR3 bases: TGTGCCACCAGTGAAACAGTCCTAGTGGAAGCTTTCTTT. It is translated as CATSETVLVEAFF.

This chain joins TRBV7-8 and TRBJ1-1; D is possibly TRBD1 (6 bases). Per the germline V gene, CDR1 is SGHVS and CDR2 is FQNEAQ. The V end lost 7 bases, the J end lost 7 bases, and 16 bases lay between the germline ends. This CDR3 contains 13 residues. The CDR3 is CASTLGRDNEAFF. CDR3 nucleotide sequence: TGTGCCAGCACCCTAGGCCGGGACAATGAAGCTTTCTTT.

This chain connects TRBV5-1 to TRBJ2-7, with TRBD1 as a possible D gene (6 bases). Germline CDR1 and CDR2: SGHRS and YFSETQ. V dropped 4 bases and J dropped 1 base, with 15 bases sitting between them. The CDR3 spans 15 residues. CDR3 amino acids: CASSLQGSWSYEQYF. Here the CDR3 DNA reads TGCGCCAGCAGCCTACAGGGTAGCTGGTCCTACGAGCAGTACTTC.

This clonotype was observed many times. The CDR3 reads CASSWQVPYGYTF. The CDR3 nucleotides are TGTGCCAGCAGTTGGCAGGTACCTTATGGCTACACCTTC. V gene TRBV6-1 combines with J gene TRBJ1-2; D is undetermined. Germline values: CDR1 MNHNS, CDR2 SASEGT. The CDR3 is 13 residues long. The ends were cut back, 5 bases at V and 5 bases at J, with 12 bases in the middle.

This clonotype was seen ten or more times. In DNA form, the CDR3 reads TGCAGCGTTAACCGCCGCGACAGGGGTGATGAGCAGTTCTTC. Its translation is CSVNRRDRGDEQFF. The J gene is TRBJ2-1, the V gene TRBV29-1, with 8 bases lining up with TRBD1. Germline V gene data show CDR1 as SQVTM and CDR2 as ANQGSEA. The CDR3 length is 14 residues. The V gene end was trimmed by 5 bases and the J gene end by 8 bases; junction bases not matched to a gene: 11.

This clonotype showed up just a few times. The V call is TRBV18, the J call TRBJ1-4; D gene ambiguous. Germline V gives CDR1 KGHSH, CDR2 LQKENI. The CDR3 extends over 15 amino acids. Deletions cut 2 bases from V and 4 bases from J, with 11 bases between. The CDR3 DNA reads as TGTGCCAGCTCACCATGGGCAGGAATTAATGAAAAACTGTTTTTT. Its protein product is CASSPWAGINEKLFF.

The sample holds many counts of this clonotype. The CDR3 sequence: CASSWGTVTPKETQYF. CDR3 coding DNA: TGTGCCAGCAGTTGGGGGACAGTGACTCCGAAAGAGACCCAGTACTTC. The chain has TRBV12-3 or TRBV12-4 and TRBJ2-5, with TRBD1 matching over 7 bases. This CDR3 spans 16 amino acids. V trimming: 4 bases; J trimming: 3 bases; junction bases outside the gene matches: 11.

This clonotype was observed at least ten times. This chain links TRBV12-3 or TRBV12-4 with TRBJ1-3; tentatively, D is TRBD1 (5 bases). Trimming stripped 5 bases from V and 0 bases from J, with 14 bases between. This CDR3 is 16 amino acids long. The CDR3 bases are TGTGCCAGCAGTCCCAATGGACAACACTCTGGAAACACCATATATTTT. Protein product: CASSPNGQHSGNTIYF.

The genes are TRBV19 and TRBJ2-4; unclear D gene. Trimming shortened V by 4 bases and J by 0 bases, and 13 bases separated the two germline ends. Looked up from germline, CDR1 is LNHDA and CDR2 is SQIVND (reference sequence). This CDR3 has 16 amino acids. As DNA, the CDR3 is TGTGCCAGTAGTACATGGGGTCATGTAGCCAAAAACATTCAGTACTTC. It yields the protein CASSTWGHVAKNIQYF.

The genes are TRBV7-8 and TRBJ2-1, with D perhaps being TRBD1 or TRBD2 (5 bases each). Trimming took off 6 bases at V and 5 bases at J, with 14 bases between the two ends. The germline V gene encodes CDR1 SGHVS and CDR2 FQNEAQ. This CDR3 is built from 14 residues. The CDR3 DNA reads TGTGCCAGCAGACTAGGGGACGCCAACAATGAGCAGTTCTTC. It specifies CASRLGDANNEQFF. Full variable domain (rest looked up from reference TRBV7-8 and TRBJ2-1): GAGVSQSPRYKVAKRGQDVALRCDPISGHVSLFWYQQALGQGPEFLTYFQNEAQLDKSGLPSDRFFAERPEGSVSTLKIQRTQQEDSAVYLCASRLGDANNEQFFGPGTRLTVL.

The rearrangement links TRBV11-3 to TRBJ2-1; 8 positions match TRBD2. The V gene end was trimmed by 3 bases and the J gene end by 4 bases; junction bases not matched to a gene: 2. Germline V lookup: CDR1 SGHNT, CDR2 YENEEA. The CDR3 has 14 residues. The CDR3 DNA reads TGTGCCAGCAGCTTTTCGGGAGGGTACAATGAGCAGTTCTTC. Translated: CASSFSGGYNEQFF.

Of note for this clonotype: This sequence may be a read error, since a much larger clone differs from it by one base. The chain combines TRBV6-1 with TRBJ2-7; 8 nucleotides agree with TRBD2. V lost 2 bases and J lost 3; bases outside the gene matches: 3. The V gene's germline CDR1 is MNHNS and CDR2 SASEGT. The CDR3 loop spans 14 amino acids. The CDR3 coding sequence is TGTGCCAGCAGTGAACGGACTAGCCGCTACGAGCAGTACTTC. As protein: CASSERTSRYEQYF.

This clonotype was recorded many times. The CDR3 DNA reads as TGTGCCAGCAGCCAAGGCAGGAATTCACCCCTCCACTTT. Protein sequence: CASSQGRNSPLHF. J is TRBJ1-6 and V is TRBV3-1, with no clear D. Trimming pared 1 base from V and 7 bases from J, leaving 5 bases between. This CDR3 has 13 amino acids. The germline CDR1 and CDR2 sequences are LGHDT and YNNKEL (reference sequence). Full variable domain (missing parts from reference TRBV3-1 and TRBJ1-6): DTAVSQTPKYLVTQMGNDKSIKCEQNLGHDTMYWYKQDSKKFLKIMFSYNNKELIINETVPNRFSPKSPDKAHLNLHINSLELGDSAVYFCASSQGRNSPLHFGNGTRLTVT.

This clonotype was seen many times. V gene TRBV19 combines with J gene TRBJ2-1; D unresolved. V was trimmed by 4 bases and J by 9 bases, leaving 10 bases between them. CDR3 size: 12 residues. CDR1 LNHDA and CDR2 SQIVND come from the germline V gene (reference sequence). This chain's CDR3 is CASSSTIGEQFF. In DNA, the CDR3 is TGTGCCAGTAGTAGCACGATTGGTGAGCAGTTCTTC. The full variable domain, its missing parts supplied by reference TRBV19 and TRBJ2-1, is DGGITQSPKYLFRKEGQNVTLSCEQNLNHDAMYWYRQDPGQGLRLIYYSQIVNDFQKGDIAEGYSVSREKKESFPLTVTSAQKNPTAFYLCASSSTIGEQFFGPGTRLTVL.

This clonotype has just a few counts. J is TRBJ2-3 and V is TRBV6-1; D is perhaps TRBD2 (6 bases). This CDR3 is built from 15 residues. Germline V lookup: CDR1 MNHNS, CDR2 SASEGT. Trimming took 5 bases from V and 3 from J, leaving 15 bases between them. CDR3 residues: CASSLWGLLTDTQYF. CDR3 nucleotide sequence: TGTGCCAGCAGTTTGTGGGGACTCCTTACAGATACGCAGTATTTT.

This clonotype was counted at least ten times. The rearrangement links TRBV6-1 to TRBJ1-2; D is unclear. Trimming shortened V by 1 base and J by 8 bases, and 11 bases separated the two germline ends. The CDR3 consists of 13 residues. Germline V gives CDR1 MNHNS, CDR2 SASEGT. As DNA, the CDR3 is TGTGCCAGCAGTGAAGGCCCCCCGACGGGCTACACCTTC. This encodes CASSEGPPTGYTF.

As concerns this clonotype: An end of the junction does not agree with germline; a read error may underlie this. This chain connects TRBV3-1 to TRBJ1-5; D is uncertain. The germline CDR1 and CDR2 sequences are LGHDT and YNNKEL (reference sequence). The CDR3 is 13 residues long. CDR3 DNA sequence: TGTGCCAGCAGCCAAGATATCAATCAGACCCAGCATTTT. Translated: CASSQDINQTQHF.

DNA of the CDR3: TGTGCCACCAGTGATTACCCTTTGTGCCCGGGACAGGTGATTTTAAGGTCGACAGATACGCAGTATTTT. Translated: CATSDYPLCPGQVILRSTDTQYF. The chain carries TRBV24-1 and TRBJ2-3, with 8 positions matching TRBD1. V dropped 2 bases and J dropped 3; count of bases not matched to a gene: 27. The germline gives CDR1 KGHDR, CDR2 SFDVKD. The CDR3 spans 23 residues.

This clonotype showed up many times. The chain couples TRBV2 to TRBJ2-3, with D possibly TRBD2 on 6 matching bases. The CDR3 is made up of 14 amino acids. V was cut by 7 bases and J by 6 bases, with 17 bases left in between. Germline V lookup: CDR1 SNHLY, CDR2 FYNNEI. In DNA form, the CDR3 reads TGTGCCAGCAAACTAGCCCGGGAGACGGATACGCAGTATTTT. Protein product: CASKLARETDTQYF.

This clonotype was recorded many times. J is TRBJ2-1 and V is TRBV18; D uncertain. Trimming cost V 3 bases and J 2 bases, with 8 bases left between them. CDR1 and CDR2 (germline): KGHSH, LQKENI. This CDR3 has 14 residues. CDR3 coding DNA: TGTGCCAGCTCACCGCCGGGCCCCTACAATGAGCAGTTCTTC. The encoded protein is CASSPPGPYNEQFF.